The 14 T cell receptor beta chains below all came from one sample that was sequenced in a study of T cell responses to AZD1222 COVID-19 vaccine. Libraries were prepared by immunoSEQ multiplex PCR; TCRdb keeps only in-frame clonotypes and omits some of them. The sample has about 150,000 clones; roughly 92% are singletons. This material consisted of peripheral blood, taken on day 0 of AZD1222 vaccination. The receptors here all came from an adult in good health.

This chain joins TRBV4-1 and TRBJ2-2, with D unresolved. CDR1 and CDR2 from the germline V gene are MGHRA and YSYEKL. The CDR3 contains 17 residues. V was trimmed by 5 bases and J by 8 bases, leaving 24 bases between them. CDR3 nucleotide sequence: TGCGCCAGCAGCTTTTCCCCTGGGCCCGGGTCGGATGGGGAGCTGTTTTTT. Translated, it gives CASSFSPGPGSDGELFF.

This CDR3 is CASSRAMNQPQHF. The CDR3, as DNA: TGTGCCAGCAGTCGGGCGATGAATCAGCCCCAGCATTTT. The genes are TRBV27 and TRBJ1-5; D gene ambiguous. The CDR3 is 13 amino acids. Germline CDR1 is MNHEY and CDR2 is SMNVEV (reference sequence). V gave up 5 bases and J gave up 4 bases, with 9 bases separating them.

The chain joins TRBV5-4 to TRBJ1-4; D is possibly TRBD1 (5 bases). Trimming took off 4 bases at V and 7 bases at J, with 17 bases between the two ends. Germline V gene sequence: CDR1 SGHNT, CDR2 YYREEE (reference sequence). The CDR3 totals 15 residues. CDR3 in DNA: TGTGCCAGCAGCGCCGCAGGGAGAGTCGGTGAAAAACTGTTTTTT. Amino acids: CASSAAGRVGEKLFF.

This chain uses TRBV13 with TRBJ1-2; TRBD1 matches 8 bases. Unmatched junction bases numbered 25, after V lost 7 bases and J lost 9 bases. Germline V gene sequence: CDR1 PRHDT, CDR2 FYEKMQ (reference sequence). The CDR3 runs 18 residues. CDR3 residues: CASTRRRHGGTGFVRYTF. In nucleotides, the CDR3 is TGTGCCAGCACCAGGCGAAGGCATGGAGGGACAGGCTTTGTTCGCTACACCTTC.

The V and J genes are TRBV19 and TRBJ1-2, with D unresolved. V dropped 3 bases and J dropped 4 bases, with 12 bases sitting between them. Per the germline V gene, CDR1 is LNHDA and CDR2 is SQIVND (reference sequence). The CDR3 has 14 residues. CDR3 DNA: TGTGCCAGTAGTATCATGGGGTCGGCCTATGGCTACACCTTC. This codes for CASSIMGSAYGYTF.

The chain has TRBV4-2 and TRBJ2-2; D unresolved. Trimming took off 0 bases at V and 5 bases at J, with 10 bases between the two ends. Germline CDR1 LGHNA, CDR2 YNFKEQ. The CDR3 runs 15 residues. The CDR3 spells CASSQDPMFTGELFF. The CDR3 region has the DNA TGTGCCAGCAGCCAAGACCCTATGTTTACCGGGGAGCTGTTTTTT.

The rearrangement uses TRBV7-2 and TRBJ2-1; D is undetermined. The V gene lost 2 bases and the J gene lost 0 bases, with 14 bases spanning the gap. The germline V gene has CDR1 SGHTA and CDR2 FQGNSA. This CDR3 has 17 residues. CDR3 region: CASSLSRLVSSYNEQFF. The CDR3 DNA reads as TGTGCCAGCAGCTTAAGTCGGCTAGTTAGCTCCTACAATGAGCAGTTCTTC.

This chain connects TRBV6-5 to TRBJ1-1; D remains unclear. The germline V gene encodes CDR1 MNHEY and CDR2 SVGAGI. The CDR3 covers 13 residues. The V end was cut by 5 bases, the J end by 4 bases, with 11 bases between. The chain's CDR3 is CASSTRGLTEAFF. CDR3 nucleotide sequence: TGTGCCAGCAGTACCCGGGGTCTCACTGAAGCTTTCTTT.

The gene calls are TRBV7-2 and TRBJ2-2; D call uncertain. Germline CDR1 and CDR2: SGHTA and FQGNSA. The CDR3 spans 14 residues. V was pared by 1 base and J by 6 bases, with 9 bases between. CDR3 loop: CASSLVLGPGELFF. The CDR3 DNA reads TGTGCCAGCAGCTTAGTGCTGGGTCCCGGGGAGCTGTTTTTT.

J is TRBJ1-5 and V is TRBV7-8; unclear D gene. The germline CDR1 and CDR2 sequences are SGHVS and FQNEAQ. The CDR3 sequence is 12 residues long. Trimming took 3 bases from V and 5 from J, leaving 5 bases between them. The CDR3 reads CASSLSYQPQHF. CDR3 DNA sequence: TGTGCCAGCAGCTTGAGCTATCAGCCCCAGCATTTT.

V gene TRBV28 combines with J gene TRBJ1-5, with D unclear. The germline CDR1 and CDR2 sequences are MDHEN and SYDVKM. The CDR3 is made up of 13 amino acids. Trimming took off 3 bases at V and 5 bases at J, with 8 bases between the two ends. The CDR3 coding sequence is TGTGCCAGCAGTTTCACAGTTTATCAGCCCCAGCATTTT. Protein sequence: CASSFTVYQPQHF.

The chain combines TRBV9 with TRBJ1-3; D perhaps matches TRBD1 (6 bases). The CDR3 length is 17 residues. CDR1 and CDR2 from the germline V gene are SGDLS and YYNGEE. The ends were cut back, 4 bases at V and 0 bases at J, with 17 bases in the middle. CDR3 region: CASSLGGRGASGNTIYF. The CDR3 coding sequence is TGTGCCAGCAGCCTTGGGGGGCGAGGTGCCTCTGGAAACACCATATATTTT.

This rearrangement joins TRBV2 to TRBJ1-1; no firm D call. The germline CDR1 and CDR2 sequences are SNHLY and FYNNEI. Between the trimmed V and J ends, which lost 7 bases and 5 bases, there was a span of 17 bases. The CDR3 is 14 residues long. CDR3 bases: TGTGCCAGCACTATACAAGGGATATTTACTGAAGCTTTCTTT. Translation: CASTIQGIFTEAFF.

This chain uses TRBV30 with TRBJ1-1; D possibly corresponds to TRBD1 (6 bases). This CDR3 is built from 13 residues. Germline V gene sequence: CDR1 GTSNPN, CDR2 SVGIG (reference sequence). The ends were cut back, 7 bases at V and 8 bases at J, with 20 bases in the middle. In nucleotides, the CDR3 is TGTGCCTTTGACCTTTCTTCAGGGGAGGAAGCTTTCTTT. Amino acid sequence: CAFDLSSGEEAFF.